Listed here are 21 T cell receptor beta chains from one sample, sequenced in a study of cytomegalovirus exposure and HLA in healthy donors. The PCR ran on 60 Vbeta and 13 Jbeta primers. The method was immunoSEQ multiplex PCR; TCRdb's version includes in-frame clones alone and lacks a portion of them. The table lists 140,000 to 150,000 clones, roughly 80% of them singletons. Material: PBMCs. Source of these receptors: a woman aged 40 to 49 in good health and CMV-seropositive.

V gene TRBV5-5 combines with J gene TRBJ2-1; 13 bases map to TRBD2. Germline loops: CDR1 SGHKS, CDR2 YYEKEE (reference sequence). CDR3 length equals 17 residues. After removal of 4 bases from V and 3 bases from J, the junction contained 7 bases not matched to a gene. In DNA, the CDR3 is TGTGCCAGCAGCCCGGGACTAGCGGGACTGAGCTACAATGAGCAGTTCTTC. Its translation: CASSPGLAGLSYNEQFF.

The CDR3 protein is CAISEGVTSAGTDTQYF. CDR3 in DNA: TGTGCCATCAGTGAGGGGGTGACTAGCGCGGGCACAGATACGCAGTATTTT. The chain has TRBV10-3 and TRBJ2-3, with TRBD2 matching over 8 bases. Germline CDR1 and CDR2: ENHRY and SYGVKD. The CDR3 is made up of 17 amino acids. Losses at the gene ends were 2 bases for V and 1 base for J; bases not matched to a gene: 8.

The CDR3 DNA follows: TGTGCCAGCACCAGGGGGCTAGACAGGGGGACTGAAGCTTTCTTT. Its protein is CASTRGLDRGTEAFF. The chain links TRBV6-1 to TRBJ1-1; 9 positions agree with TRBD1. The germline V gene has CDR1 MNHNS and CDR2 SASEGT. This CDR3 contains 15 residues. Germline trimming cut 7 bases from V and 5 bases from J; bases unmatched to any gene: 11.

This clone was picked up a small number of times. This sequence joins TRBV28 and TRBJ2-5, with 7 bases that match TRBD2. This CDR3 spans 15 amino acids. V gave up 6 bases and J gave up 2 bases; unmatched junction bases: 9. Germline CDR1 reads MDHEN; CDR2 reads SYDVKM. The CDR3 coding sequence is TGTGCCAGCAGCCGCAGCGGGAAGTCACAAGAGACCCAGTACTTC. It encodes CASSRSGKSQETQYF. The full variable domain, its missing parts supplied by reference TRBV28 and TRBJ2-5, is DVKVTQSSRYLVKRTGEKVFLECVQDMDHENMFWYRQDPGLGLRLIYFSYDVKMKEKGDIPEGYSVSREKKERFSLILESASTNQTSMYLCASSRSGKSQETQYFGPGTRLLVL.

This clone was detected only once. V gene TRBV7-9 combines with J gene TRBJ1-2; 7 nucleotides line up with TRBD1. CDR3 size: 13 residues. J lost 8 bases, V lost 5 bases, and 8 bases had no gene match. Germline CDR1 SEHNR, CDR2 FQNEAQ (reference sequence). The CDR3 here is CASSPPDRAGYTF. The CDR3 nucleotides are TGTGCCAGCAGCCCACCCGACAGGGCCGGCTACACCTTC.

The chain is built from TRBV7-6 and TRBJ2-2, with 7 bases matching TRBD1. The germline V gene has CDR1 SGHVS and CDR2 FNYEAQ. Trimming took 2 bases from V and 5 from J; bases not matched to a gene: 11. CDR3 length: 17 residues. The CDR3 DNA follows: TGTGCCAGCAGCTTAATCATTTGGGACAGAGGGACCGGGGAGCTGTTTTTT. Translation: CASSLIIWDRGTGELFF. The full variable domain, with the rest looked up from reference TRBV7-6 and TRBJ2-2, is GAGVSQSPRYKVTKRGQDVALRCDPISGHVSLYWYRQALGQGPEFLTYFNYEAQQDKSGLPNDRFSAERPEGSISTLTIQRTEQRDSAMYRCASSLIIWDRGTGELFFGEGSRLTVL.

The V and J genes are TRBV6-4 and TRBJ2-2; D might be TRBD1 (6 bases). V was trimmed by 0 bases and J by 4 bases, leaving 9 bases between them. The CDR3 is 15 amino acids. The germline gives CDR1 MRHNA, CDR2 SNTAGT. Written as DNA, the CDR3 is TGTGCCAGCAGTGACTCGGCAGGGGCCACCGGGGAGCTGTTTTTT. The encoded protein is CASSDSAGATGELFF.

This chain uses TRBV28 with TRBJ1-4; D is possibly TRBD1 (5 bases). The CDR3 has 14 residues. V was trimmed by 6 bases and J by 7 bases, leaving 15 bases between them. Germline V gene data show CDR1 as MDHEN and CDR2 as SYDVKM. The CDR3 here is CASSSTRGGEKLFF. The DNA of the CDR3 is TGTGCCAGCAGCTCGACTAGGGGCGGTGAAAAACTGTTTTTT.

This CDR3 is CASSLRDRGPNTEAFF. CDR3 DNA sequence: TGTGCCAGCAGCTTAAGGGACAGGGGGCCTAACACTGAAGCTTTCTTT. J is TRBJ1-1 and V is TRBV7-3; 12 bases fit TRBD1. The germline V gene encodes CDR1 SGHTA and CDR2 FQGTGA. There are 16 residues in the CDR3. V was clipped by 1 base and J by 2 bases; unmatched bases: 2.

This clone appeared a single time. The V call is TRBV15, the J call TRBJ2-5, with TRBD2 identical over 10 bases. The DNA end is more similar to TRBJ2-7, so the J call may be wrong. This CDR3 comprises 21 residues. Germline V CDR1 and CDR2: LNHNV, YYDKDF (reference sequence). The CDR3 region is CATSRDFIVEREGTRNYEQYF. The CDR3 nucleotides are TGTGCCACCAGCAGAGATTTTATAGTAGAGCGGGAGGGTACCAGAAACTACGAGCAGTACTTC.

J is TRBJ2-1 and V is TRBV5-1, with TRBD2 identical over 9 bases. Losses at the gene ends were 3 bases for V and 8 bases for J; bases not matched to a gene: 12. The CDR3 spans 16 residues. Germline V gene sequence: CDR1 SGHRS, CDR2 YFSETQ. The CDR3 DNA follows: TGCGCCAGCAGCTCTAACGTGGGCGGGGGGGCCGATGAGCAGTTCTTC. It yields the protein CASSSNVGGGADEQFF.

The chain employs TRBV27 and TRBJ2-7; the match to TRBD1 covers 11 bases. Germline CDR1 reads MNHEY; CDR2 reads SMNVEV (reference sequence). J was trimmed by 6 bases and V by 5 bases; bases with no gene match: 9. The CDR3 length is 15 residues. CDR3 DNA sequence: TGTGCCAGCAGTCCCCTCCGGGACAGGGGGTTCGAGCAGTACTTC. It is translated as CASSPLRDRGFEQYF.

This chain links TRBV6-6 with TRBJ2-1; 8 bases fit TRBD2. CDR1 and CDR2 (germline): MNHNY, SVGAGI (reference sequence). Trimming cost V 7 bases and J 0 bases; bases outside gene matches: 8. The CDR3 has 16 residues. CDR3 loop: CASTHGGTSSYNEQFF. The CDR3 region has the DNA TGTGCCAGCACCCACGGCGGGACTAGCTCCTACAATGAGCAGTTCTTC.

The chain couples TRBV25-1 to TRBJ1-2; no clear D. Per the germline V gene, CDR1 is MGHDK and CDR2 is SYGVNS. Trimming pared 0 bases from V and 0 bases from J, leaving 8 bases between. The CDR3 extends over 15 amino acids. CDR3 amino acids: CASSEYRVANYGYTF. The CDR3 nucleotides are TGTGCCAGCAGTGAATATCGGGTAGCTAACTATGGCTACACCTTC.

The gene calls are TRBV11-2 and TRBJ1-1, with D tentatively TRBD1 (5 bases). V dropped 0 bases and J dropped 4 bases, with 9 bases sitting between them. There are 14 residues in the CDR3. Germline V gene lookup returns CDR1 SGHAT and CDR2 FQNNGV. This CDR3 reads CASSLEAGFTEAFF. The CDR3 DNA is TGTGCCAGCAGCTTAGAAGCAGGGTTCACTGAAGCTTTCTTT.

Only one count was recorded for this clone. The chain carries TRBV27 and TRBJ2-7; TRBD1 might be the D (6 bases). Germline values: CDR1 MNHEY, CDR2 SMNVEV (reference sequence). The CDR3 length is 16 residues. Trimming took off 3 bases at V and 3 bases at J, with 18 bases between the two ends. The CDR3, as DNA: TGTGCCAGCAGTTTTTCCCCTACAGGGCTTGGCTACGAGCAGTACTTC. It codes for CASSFSPTGLGYEQYF.

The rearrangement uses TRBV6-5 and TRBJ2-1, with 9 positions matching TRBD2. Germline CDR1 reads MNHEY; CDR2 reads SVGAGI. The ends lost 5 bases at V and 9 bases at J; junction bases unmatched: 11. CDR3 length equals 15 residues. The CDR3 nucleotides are TGTGCCAGCAGTCCCCTGGCGGGGGGGCTCGGTGAGCAGTTCTTC. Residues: CASSPLAGGLGEQFF.

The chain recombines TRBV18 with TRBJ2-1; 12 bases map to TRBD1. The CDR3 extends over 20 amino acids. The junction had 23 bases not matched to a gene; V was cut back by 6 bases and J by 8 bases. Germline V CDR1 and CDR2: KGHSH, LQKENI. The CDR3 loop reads CASSWGQGARSTSDRYEQFF. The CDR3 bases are TGTGCCAGCTCCTGGGGACAGGGGGCGAGATCTACTAGCGATCGATATGAGCAGTTCTTC.

CDR3: CASSRVADSYNEQFF. The CDR3 DNA is TGCGCCAGCAGCCGAGTAGCGGACTCCTACAATGAGCAGTTCTTC. V usage is TRBV4-3 and J usage is TRBJ2-1; D might be TRBD2 (6 bases). The CDR3 covers 15 residues. V shed 4 bases and J shed 0 bases, with 10 bases lying between them. Germline V gene sequence: CDR1 LGHNA, CDR2 YSLEER.

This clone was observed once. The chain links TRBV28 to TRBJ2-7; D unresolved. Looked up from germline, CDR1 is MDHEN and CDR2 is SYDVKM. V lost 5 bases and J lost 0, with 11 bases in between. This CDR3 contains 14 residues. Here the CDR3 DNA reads TGTGCCAGCAGTCTCCTCGGGTTCTCCTACGAGCAGTACTTC. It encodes CASSLLGFSYEQYF.

The CDR3 region has the DNA TGTGCCAGCAGCCCACAGGGAGATGAGCAGTTCTTC. It encodes CASSPQGDEQFF. This chain joins TRBV5-6 and TRBJ2-1, with a tentative D call TRBD1 (6 bases). The CDR3 is 12 residues long. Per the germline V gene, CDR1 is SGHDT and CDR2 is YYEEEE. V lost 4 bases, J lost 8 bases, and 10 bases lay in between.